One and the same sample provided the 19 T cell receptor beta chains below, sequenced in a study of regulatory T cells in long-lasting Graves disease. Time point noted: newly diagnosed GD, antithyroid drugs for less than 3 months. From RNA extracted from PBMCs, the TCR library was made. The authors built TCR beta libraries using iRepertoire HTBI primers and Arm-PCR of CDR3 regions. MiXCR was run by TCRdb on the multiplex PCR reads, yielding one entry per CDR3 protein. The data contain 350,000 to 500,000 distinct CDR3 sequences, about 15% of them seen just once; the ten biggest clones take up about 10%. This sample was shared with a second study, whose subject was T cells in Graves' hyperthyroidism and ophthalmopathy.

Sequences were derived from peripheral blood mononuclear cells (PBMCs), sampled at new diagnosis, from a patient treated with antithyroid drugs. The receptors shown here come from a woman in her twenties or thirties with Graves disease.

This clonotype was seen a handful of times. The chain recombines TRBV5-5 with TRBJ1-6; the D is unclear. Germline CDR1 reads SGHKS; CDR2 reads YYEKEE (reference sequence). V gave up 1 base and J gave up 1 base, with 12 bases separating them. The CDR3 has 17 residues. CDR3 nucleotide sequence: TGTGCCAGCAGCTTGAGGGTCGCGGAGTCCTATAATTCACCCCTCCACTTT. This encodes CASSLRVAESYNSPLHF.

This clonotype was picked up many times. V is TRBV12-3 or TRBV12-4 and J is TRBJ2-5; the match to TRBD2 covers 12 bases. The CDR3 spans 16 residues. With V trimmed by 6 bases and J by 2 bases, 7 bases remained unmatched. The CDR3 here is CASSSTSGSGQETQYF. CDR3 DNA sequence: TGTGCCAGCAGCTCGACTAGCGGGAGTGGTCAAGAGACCCAGTACTTC.

This chain uses TRBV19 with TRBJ2-1, with 7 positions matching TRBD2. Losses at the gene ends were 0 bases for V and 0 bases for J; bases not matched to a gene: 20. CDR1 is LNHDA and CDR2 is SQIVND in the germline V gene (reference sequence). The CDR3 loop spans 22 amino acids. This chain's CDR3 is CASSIDPGGLFAGAPSYNEQFF. Written as DNA, the CDR3 is TGTGCCAGTAGTATAGATCCGGGCGGCCTATTCGCGGGAGCTCCCTCCTACAATGAGCAGTTCTTC.

This clonotype was observed at least ten times. The chain joins TRBV7-6 to TRBJ2-7, with 15 nucleotides matching TRBD2. The J segment lost 3 bases and the V segment lost 3 bases, leaving 6 bases of the junction unmatched. The CDR3 covers 17 residues. The germline V gene encodes CDR1 SGHVS and CDR2 FNYEAQ. The CDR3 sequence: CASSLVGLAGGNYEQYF. The DNA for the CDR3 is TGTGCCAGCAGCTTGGTCGGACTAGCGGGAGGGAACTACGAGCAGTACTTC. The whole variable domain, remainder taken from reference TRBV7-6 and TRBJ2-7, is GAGVSQSPRYKVTKRGQDVALRCDPISGHVSLYWYRQALGQGPEFLTYFNYEAQQDKSGLPNDRFSAERPEGSISTLTIQRTEQRDSAMYRCASSLVGLAGGNYEQYFGPGTRLTVT.

This chain joins TRBV5-1 and TRBJ2-7, with TRBD2 matching over 9 bases. V was clipped by 2 bases and J by 6 bases; unmatched bases: 9. CDR1 is SGHRS and CDR2 is YFSETQ in the germline V gene. The length of the CDR3 is 15 residues. The CDR3 region is CASSLSSSGILEQYF. The CDR3 DNA sequence: TGCGCCAGCAGCTTATCCTCTAGCGGGATTCTCGAGCAGTACTTC.

This clonotype was seen at least ten times. The CDR3 DNA reads TGTGCCACCTACAGGGCCCTAAACTATGGCTACACCTTC. Translation gives CATYRALNYGYTF. The chain carries TRBV6-1 and TRBJ1-2, with D maybe TRBD1 (6 bases). Trimming took 10 bases from V and 2 from J, leaving 14 bases between them. CDR1 is MNHNS, CDR2 SASEGT, per germline. The CDR3 extends over 13 amino acids.

In its sample, this clonotype was seen once. A much larger clonotype is one base distant, so this may be a read error. The V and J genes are TRBV27 and TRBJ2-7; the match to TRBD2 covers 9 bases. The CDR3 is 16 residues long. V lost 5 bases and J lost 3; bases outside the gene matches: 11. Germline CDR1 reads MNHEY; CDR2 reads SMNVEV (reference sequence). The CDR3 is CASSESKVAGVYEQYF. The CDR3 DNA sequence: TGTGCCAGCAGTGAGTCAAAGGTAGCGGGAGTCTACGAGCAGTACTTC.

The V call is TRBV20-1, the J call TRBJ2-6, with 9 bases identical to TRBD2. V trimming: 1 base; J trimming: 1 base; junction bases outside the gene matches: 14. This CDR3 has 20 amino acids. In germline, CDR1 is DFQATT, CDR2 SNEGSKA (reference sequence). The CDR3 DNA reads TGCAGTGCTAGAGTCCCTCTTTACGGCGGGAGGGCATCTGGGGCCAACGTCCTGACTTTC. Translated: CSARVPLYGGRASGANVLTF.

The chain couples TRBV10-3 to TRBJ2-2; a possible D gene is TRBD2 (5 bases). V gave up 7 bases and J gave up 4 bases, with 13 bases separating them. The germline V gene has CDR1 ENHRY and CDR2 SYGVKD. The CDR3 covers 14 residues. CDR3 region: CAINPSRGTGELFF. CDR3 in DNA: TGTGCCATCAATCCTAGCAGAGGCACCGGGGAGCTGTTTTTT.

This clonotype was seen only a few times. This chain links TRBV2 with TRBJ2-7; D unresolved. This CDR3 has 14 residues. Trimming stripped 1 base from V and 3 bases from J, with 10 bases between. The germline V gene encodes CDR1 SNHLY and CDR2 FYNNEI. This CDR3 is CASSEGPQFYEQYF. Written as DNA, the CDR3 is TGTGCCAGCAGTGAAGGGCCCCAGTTCTACGAGCAGTACTTC.

This clonotype was recorded many times. V is TRBV5-1 and J is TRBJ1-1; D is possibly TRBD1 (6 bases). Trimming removed 0 bases from V and 10 bases from J, with 25 bases in between. The CDR3 runs to 17 residues. Germline V gene lookup returns CDR1 SGHRS and CDR2 YFSETQ. CDR3 protein: CASSLEAGGGAPVAAFF. The CDR3 DNA sequence: TGCGCCAGCAGCTTGGAAGCCGGGGGGGGGGCGCCTGTCGCAGCTTTCTTT.

On this clonotype: This is likely an artifact of a read error, given a far larger clone one base away. The chain uses TRBV7-8 and TRBJ2-2; 7 bases are shared with TRBD1. This CDR3 is 13 amino acids long. Germline V gene sequence: CDR1 SGHVS, CDR2 FQNEAQ. Here the CDR3 DNA reads TGTGCCAGCAGCAGGGGGCGTAACGGGGAGCTGCTTTTT. This encodes CASSRGRNGELLF.

The CDR3 nucleotides read TGCAGTGCTAGAGGGTTTGCGAGGGGGACCACCTACAATGAGCAGTTCTTC. Its protein product is CSARGFARGTTYNEQFF. The V call is TRBV20-1, the J call TRBJ2-1, with D possibly being TRBD1 (6 bases). Deletions cut 1 base from V and 2 bases from J, with 18 bases between. Germline CDR1 and CDR2: DFQATT and SNEGSKA (reference sequence). The CDR3 spans 17 residues.

This clonotype was detected many times. V and J are TRBV7-2 and TRBJ2-7; D remains ambiguous. The CDR3 sequence is 15 residues long. Germline V gene data show CDR1 as SGHTA and CDR2 as FQGNSA. V lost 2 bases and J lost 2, with 13 bases in between. CDR3 sequence: CASSLTGSTTYEQYF. CDR3 coding DNA: TGTGCCAGCAGCTTAACCGGCTCGACGACCTACGAGCAGTACTTC.

Remarks on this clonotype: Since a far larger clone is one base different, this is likely a read error. The CDR3 sequence is CASSDGTSGRGEQYF. DNA of the CDR3: TGTGCCAGCAGTGACGGGACTAGCGGGAGGGGCGAGCAGTACTTC. The V gene is TRBV6-1, the J gene TRBJ2-7; TRBD2 matches 16 bases. The CDR3 extends over 15 amino acids. J lost 6 bases, V lost 3 bases, and 2 bases had no gene match. The germline V gene has CDR1 MNHNS and CDR2 SASEGT.

Points on this clonotype: Since no conserved phenylalanine or tryptophan closes the CDR3, a read error is the likely cause. The chain combines TRBV5-1 with TRBJ2-1; D uncertain. The germline gives CDR1 SGHRS, CDR2 YFSETQ. CDR3 length: 13 amino acids. V shed 0 bases and J shed 1 base, with 2 bases lying between them. CDR3 DNA: TGCGCCAGCAGCTTGGGGTCCTACAATGAGCAGTTCTCC. Protein: CASSLGSYNEQFS.

The rearrangement joins TRBV19 to TRBJ1-1, with D possibly matching TRBD1 (5 bases). The CDR3 runs to 15 residues. Germline V CDR1 and CDR2: LNHDA, SQIVND (reference sequence). Trimming took 1 base from V and 1 from J, leaving 10 bases between them. CDR3 bases: TGTGCCAGTAGTATAGTACAGACAGCGAACACTGAAGCTTTCTTT. It encodes CASSIVQTANTEAFF.

This clonotype was detected many times. The gene calls are TRBV20-1 and TRBJ1-5, with 11 bases identical to TRBD1. Germline CDR1 is DFQATT and CDR2 is SNEGSKA (reference sequence). This CDR3 spans 16 amino acids. J was trimmed by 2 bases and V by 5 bases; bases with no gene match: 8. CDR3 DNA: TGCAGTGCTTCCGGGACAGGGGGTAGGGGCAATCAGCCCCAGCATTTT. Encoded protein: CSASGTGGRGNQPQHF.

This clonotype has a handful of counts. CDR3 sequence (DNA): TGTGCCAGCAGCCGTCGACTAGCTGGTGAGCAGTACTTC. This sequence encodes CASSRRLAGEQYF. The chain has TRBV27 and TRBJ2-7; 7 bases match TRBD2. CDR1 is MNHEY, CDR2 SMNVEV, per germline (reference sequence). This CDR3 has 13 amino acids. Trimming cost V 6 bases and J 7 bases; bases outside gene matches: 9.